Each of the 25 T cell receptor beta chains below was sequenced from the same sample in a study of blood T cell repertoires in COVID-19. TCRdb's copy holds only in-frame clones and misses some; the assay was immunoSEQ multiplex PCR. The sample includes 350,000 to 450,000 clones, roughly 86% of them seen just once. The specimen was PBMCs or T cells enriched from blood (not recorded which). Every receptor here comes from a man aged 35-49 years in a cohort exposed to, infected with or recovered from COVID-19 (not recorded which).

The rearrangement uses TRBV9 and TRBJ2-7, with 8 bases aligning to TRBD2. Germline CDR1 SGDLS, CDR2 YYNGEE. V gave up 4 bases and J gave up 2 bases; unmatched junction bases: 8. This CDR3 has 15 amino acids. DNA of the CDR3: TGTGCCAGCAGCCCCTCAGCGGGAGTCCCCTACGAGCAGTACTTC. This codes for CASSPSAGVPYEQYF.

The chain uses TRBV4-2 and TRBJ2-7, with a tentative D call TRBD2 (5 bases). Germline V gives CDR1 LGHNA, CDR2 YNFKEQ. The V end was cut by 0 bases, the J end by 5 bases, with 11 bases between. The CDR3 contains 14 residues. In nucleotides, the CDR3 is TGTGCCAGCAGCCAAGATCGGCTAGCCCACGAGCAGTACTTC. As protein: CASSQDRLAHEQYF.

V and J are TRBV9 and TRBJ2-4; TRBD1 agrees at 10 bases. V was clipped by 3 bases and J by 3 bases; unmatched bases: 6. This CDR3 has 16 amino acids. Per the germline V gene, CDR1 is SGDLS and CDR2 is YYNGEE. The DNA for the CDR3 is TGTGCCAGCAGCGCCGCCGGGACAGGGGTCAAAAACATTCAGTACTTC. This gives the protein CASSAAGTGVKNIQYF. Using reference TRBV9 and TRBJ2-4 for the parts outside the CDR3, the full variable domain is DSGVTQTPKHLITATGQRVTLRCSPRSGDLSVYWYQQSLDQGLQFLIQYYNGEERAKGNILERFSAQQFPDLHSELNLSSLELGDSALYFCASSAAGTGVKNIQYFGAGTRLSVL.

This sequence joins TRBV7-9 and TRBJ2-7; 9 nucleotides align to TRBD1. Losses at the gene ends were 5 bases for V and 3 bases for J; bases not matched to a gene: 8. Germline V lookup: CDR1 SEHNR, CDR2 FQNEAQ (reference sequence). The CDR3 totals 15 residues. The CDR3 region is CASSPDRGGFYEQYF. The CDR3 nucleotides read TGTGCCAGCAGCCCCGACAGGGGGGGATTCTACGAGCAGTACTTC. Supplemented by reference TRBV7-9 and TRBJ2-7, the full variable domain reads DTGVSQNPRHKITKRGQNVTFRCDPISEHNRLYWYRQTLGQGPEFLTYFQNEAQLEKSRLLSDRFSAERPKGSFSTLEIQRTEQGDSAMYLCASSPDRGGFYEQYFGPGTRLTVT.

Concerning this clone itself: The germline gene is not matched at one end of the junction; a read error may be the cause. This chain connects TRBV30 to TRBJ2-7, with a weak D call TRBD1 (6 bases). The CDR3 runs 15 residues. CDR1 is GTSNPN and CDR2 is SVGIG in the germline V gene (reference sequence). CDR3 DNA sequence: TGTGTCTGGAGTCCTACCGGGACAACCGCCTACGAGCAGTACTTC. Translating gives CVWSPTGTTAYEQYF.

The chain joins TRBV7-2 to TRBJ1-2; a possible D gene is TRBD1 (6 bases). Trimming took 1 base from V and 1 from J, leaving 10 bases between them. The CDR3 consists of 15 residues. Per the germline V gene, CDR1 is SGHTA and CDR2 is FQGNSA. The CDR3 protein is CASSLGQGINYGYTF. Here the CDR3 DNA reads TGTGCCAGCAGCTTAGGGCAGGGGATTAACTATGGCTACACCTTC.

The V and J genes are TRBV15 and TRBJ2-7, with D possibly being TRBD2 (6 bases). CDR3 size: 14 residues. Germline CDR1 reads LNHNV; CDR2 reads YYDKDF (reference sequence). V was cut by 5 bases and J by 0 bases, with 11 bases left in between. Written as DNA, the CDR3 is TGTGCCACCAGCGCGGGGACTTTCTCCTACGAGCAGTACTTC. Translated: CATSAGTFSYEQYF.

The chain recombines TRBV7-6 with TRBJ2-1; possibly TRBD1 for D (6 bases). Trimming removed 4 bases at V and 9 bases at J, with 10 bases between. In germline, CDR1 is SGHVS, CDR2 FNYEAQ. The CDR3 contains 12 residues. CDR3 nucleotide sequence: TGTGCCAGCAGCTCGACCAGGGGTGAGCAGTTCTTC. Its translation: CASSSTRGEQFF. Filled out from reference TRBV7-6 and TRBJ2-1, the complete variable domain reads GAGVSQSPRYKVTKRGQDVALRCDPISGHVSLYWYRQALGQGPEFLTYFNYEAQQDKSGLPNDRFSAERPEGSISTLTIQRTEQRDSAMYRCASSSTRGEQFFGPGTRLTVL.

The J gene is TRBJ2-2, the V gene TRBV19; 10 bases fit TRBD2. CDR1 and CDR2 from the germline V gene are LNHDA and SQIVND (reference sequence). The CDR3 sequence is 16 residues long. V was clipped by 3 bases and J by 6 bases; unmatched bases: 7. This CDR3 reads CASSILLAGGPGELFF. The DNA for the CDR3 is TGTGCCAGTAGTATTTTGTTAGCGGGAGGTCCCGGGGAGCTGTTTTTT.

This chain connects TRBV29-1 to TRBJ2-1; no reliable D call. Looked up from germline, CDR1 is SQVTM and CDR2 is ANQGSEA. This CDR3 region has 10 residues. The V end lost 6 bases, the J end lost 7 bases, and 7 bases lay between the germline ends. CDR3 sequence (DNA): TGCAGCGTGGCTTATAATGAGCAGTTCTTC. This translates into CSVAYNEQFF.

The J gene is TRBJ2-1, the V gene TRBV6-5, with a possible D match to TRBD2 (5 bases). The V gene's germline CDR1 is MNHEY and CDR2 SVGAGI. This CDR3 spans 12 amino acids. The ends were cut back, 6 bases at V and 9 bases at J, with 12 bases in the middle. This CDR3 is CASSAGVREQFF. In nucleotides, the CDR3 is TGTGCCAGCAGCGCCGGGGTCCGTGAGCAGTTCTTC.

The genes are TRBV24-1 and TRBJ2-6, with D uncertain. The germline V gene has CDR1 KGHDR and CDR2 SFDVKD. The V gene lost 4 bases and the J gene lost 0 bases, with 9 bases spanning the gap. The CDR3 is 16 amino acids. The DNA of the CDR3 is TGTGCCACCAGTGACTCATACAGCTCTGGGGCCAACGTCCTGACTTTC. Translating it yields CATSDSYSSGANVLTF.

The gene calls are TRBV28 and TRBJ1-4; D possibly corresponds to TRBD1 (6 bases). The length of the CDR3 is 16 residues. Trimming shortened V by 3 bases and J by 1 base, and 12 bases separated the two germline ends. CDR1 and CDR2 (germline): MDHEN, SYDVKM. The CDR3 bases are TGTGCCAGCAGTTTTCGGGGGGCAGGAACTAATGAAAAACTGTTTTTT. Its translation is CASSFRGAGTNEKLFF.

The chain is built from TRBV5-1 and TRBJ1-6, with 8 bases fitting TRBD1. J lost 8 bases, V lost 4 bases, and 5 bases had no gene match. Germline V gene lookup returns CDR1 SGHRS and CDR2 YFSETQ. The CDR3 is made up of 14 amino acids. CDR3: CASSPGQADSPLHF. For the CDR3, the DNA is TGCGCCAGCAGCCCGGGACAGGCAGATTCACCCCTCCACTTT. The full variable domain, with the rest looked up from reference TRBV5-1 and TRBJ1-6, is KAGVTQTPRYLIKTRGQQVTLSCSPISGHRSVSWYQQTPGQGLQFLFEYFSETQRNKGNFPGRFSGRQFSNSRSEMNVSTLELGDSALYLCASSPGQADSPLHFGNGTRLTVT.

The J gene is TRBJ2-7, the V gene TRBV7-9; 9 bases line up with TRBD2. Trimming took 0 bases from V and 5 from J; bases not matched to a gene: 8. The germline V gene has CDR1 SEHNR and CDR2 FQNEAQ (reference sequence). The CDR3 is 16 residues long. The CDR3 nucleotides are TGTGCCAGCAGCTTAGCGGGGGCGGGAGGGCCCCACGAGCAGTACTTC. Residues: CASSLAGAGGPHEQYF.

This chain connects TRBV4-2 to TRBJ1-2; 11 nucleotides align to TRBD1. The germline V gene has CDR1 LGHNA and CDR2 YNFKEQ. This CDR3 comprises 15 residues. Losses at the gene ends were 3 bases for V and 4 bases for J; bases not matched to a gene: 4. CDR3 residues: CASSQDRGPGYGYTF. In DNA, the CDR3 is TGTGCCAGCAGCCAGGACAGGGGGCCGGGCTATGGCTACACCTTC.

The V and J genes are TRBV4-2 and TRBJ2-5; 15 nucleotides align to TRBD2. The length of the CDR3 is 16 residues. Unmatched junction bases numbered 5, after V lost 4 bases and J lost 5 bases. The germline gives CDR1 LGHNA, CDR2 YNFKEQ. Here the CDR3 DNA reads TGTGCCAGCAGCCGGGGACTAGCGGGAGGAGGTGAGACCCAGTACTTC. Translating it yields CASSRGLAGGGETQYF.

The rearrangement uses TRBV2 and TRBJ1-1; D is uncertain. Per germline, CDR1 SNHLY and CDR2 FYNNEI. This CDR3 comprises 13 residues. Trimming cost V 6 bases and J 5 bases, with 13 bases left between them. CDR3 bases: TGTGCCAGCAGAACGGGGTGGGGTACTGAAGCTTTCTTT. Translated, it gives CASRTGWGTEAFF.

This chain uses TRBV6-2 or TRBV6-3 with TRBJ2-3, with TRBD2 identical over 13 bases. The germline V gene encodes CDR1 MNHEY and CDR2 SVGEGT. V lost 5 bases to trimming and J lost 4 bases; unmatched junction nucleotides: 3. CDR3 length: 15 residues. CDR3 bases: TGTGCCAGCAGTCGGACTAGCGGGAGAGCAGATACGCAGTATTTT. Translation gives CASSRTSGRADTQYF.

For the CDR3, the DNA is TGTGCCAGCAGCGTAGGCGGGGCAGGGTCACCCCTCCACTTT. This gives the protein CASSVGGAGSPLHF. The V gene is TRBV9, the J gene TRBJ1-6; perhaps TRBD1 as D (5 bases). Germline assignment: CDR1 SGDLS and CDR2 YYNGEE. V shed 0 bases and J shed 10 bases, with 11 bases lying between them. The CDR3 sequence is 14 residues long.

This clone was seen just once. Other DNA sequences within the sample encode an identical CDR3. J is TRBJ1-5 and V is TRBV5-1; possible D gene TRBD1, 5 bases. The CDR3 length is 14 residues. Germline lookup yields CDR1 SGHRS and CDR2 YFSETQ. V was shortened by 0 bases and J by 4 bases, with 8 bases between the two germline ends. The CDR3 sequence is CASSLAGGNQPQHF. CDR3 nucleotides: TGCGCCAGCAGCTTGGCCGGGGGAAATCAGCCCCAGCATTTT.

This sequence joins TRBV3-1 (or the pseudogene TRBV3-2) and TRBJ2-7; TRBD1 agrees at 7 bases. The CDR3 runs to 15 residues. J lost 0 bases, V lost 4 bases, and 6 bases had no gene match. The germline CDR1 and CDR2 sequences are LGHDT and YNNKEL (reference sequence). CDR3 protein: CASSLRGFSSYEQYF. The CDR3 DNA reads as TGTGCCAGCAGCCTCAGGGGGTTCAGCTCCTACGAGCAGTACTTC.

This chain links TRBV28 with TRBJ2-7, with 11 bases identical to TRBD2. V was pared by 6 bases and J by 4 bases, with 8 bases of the junction left unmatched. CDR1 and CDR2 from the germline V gene are MDHEN and SYDVKM. This CDR3 is built from 15 residues. The CDR3 nucleotides are TGTGCCAGCAGCCCTTATACTAGCGGGAGTTACGAGCAGTACTTC. It translates to CASSPYTSGSYEQYF. Based on the CDR3 plus reference TRBV28 and TRBJ2-7, the full variable domain is DVKVTQSSRYLVKRTGEKVFLECVQDMDHENMFWYRQDPGLGLRLIYFSYDVKMKEKGDIPEGYSVSREKKERFSLILESASTNQTSMYLCASSPYTSGSYEQYFGPGTRLTVT.

This chain links TRBV4-1 with TRBJ2-2, with a weak D call TRBD1 (6 bases). This CDR3 contains 16 residues. Germline-derived CDR1 and CDR2 are MGHRA and YSYEKL. V was pared by 3 bases and J by 8 bases, with 19 bases between. The CDR3 sequence is CASSQATGNLPGELFF. The CDR3 region has the DNA TGCGCCAGCAGCCAGGCTACAGGGAATCTTCCGGGGGAGCTGTTTTTT.

This chain uses TRBV6-5 with TRBJ2-3, with 7 bases fitting TRBD1. Germline CDR1 MNHEY, CDR2 SVGAGI. CDR3 size: 14 residues. V gave up 10 bases and J gave up 2 bases; unmatched junction bases: 9. This CDR3 is CATYRDSPTDTQYF. DNA for the CDR3: TGTGCCACCTACCGGGACAGTCCCACAGATACGCAGTATTTT.